Below, 31 T cell receptor beta chains from the same sample are listed, as sequenced in a study of T-cell reconstitution after alpha-beta-depleted transplantation in children. This sample's TCRbeta library carried unique molecular identifier barcodes. TCRdb itself ran the PCR reads through MiXCR, one entry per CDR3 protein. The sample yields some 640,000 distinct CDR3 sequences, approximately 17% seen once. Specimen: PBMCs from the stem cell graft donor, collected from the stem cell graft. The origin of the receptors is a human donor who donated a stem cell graft to a child with acute myeloid leukemia.

Ten or more counts support this clonotype. The J gene is TRBJ2-3, the V gene TRBV20-1; the D gene could be TRBD1 or TRBD2 (5 bases each). CDR1 is DFQATT and CDR2 is SNEGSKA in the germline V gene (reference sequence). V lost 3 bases, J lost 1 base, and 11 bases lay in between. CDR3 length: 14 amino acids. CDR3 residues: CSASGATRTDTQYF. The DNA of the CDR3 is TGCAGTGCTAGCGGGGCCACCCGCACAGATACGCAGTATTTT.

The rearrangement links TRBV12-3 or TRBV12-4 to TRBJ2-3, with D possibly being TRBD1 (6 bases). Trimming removed 7 bases at V and 2 bases at J, with 19 bases between. The CDR3 totals 16 residues. CDR3 in amino acids: CASKGDQRSFTDTQYF. The CDR3 DNA follows: TGTGCCAGCAAGGGGGATCAGCGGAGTTTCACAGATACGCAGTATTTT.

In this sample, this clonotype turned up many times. The chain has TRBV20-1 and TRBJ2-1, with D unclear. CDR1 and CDR2 from the germline V gene are DFQATT and SNEGSKA (reference sequence). Trimming removed 1 base at V and 5 bases at J, with 15 bases between. The CDR3 totals 15 residues. This CDR3 is CSARAPPHDDNEQFF. CDR3 in DNA: TGCAGTGCTAGAGCCCCCCCCCACGACGACAATGAGCAGTTCTTC.

This clonotype appeared many times. The chain joins TRBV20-1 to TRBJ2-7; unclear D gene. Trimming left V 3 bases short and J 4 bases short, with 25 bases between. Looked up from germline, CDR1 is DFQATT and CDR2 is SNEGSKA (reference sequence). The CDR3 has 17 residues. The CDR3, as DNA: TGCAGTGCTAGCACCCGTACAGCTCCCTTGTACAATTACGAGCAGTACTTC. It specifies CSASTRTAPLYNYEQYF.

This clonotype was seen a few times. V gene TRBV20-1 combines with J gene TRBJ2-1; D is possibly TRBD1 or TRBD2 (5 bases each). Trimming pared 3 bases from V and 0 bases from J, leaving 12 bases between. Germline V lookup: CDR1 DFQATT, CDR2 SNEGSKA (reference sequence). CDR3 size: 15 residues. The CDR3 bases are TGCAGTGCTAGCGCCGGGGCCTTCTCCTACAATGAGCAGTTCTTC. It codes for CSASAGAFSYNEQFF.

The sample holds a few counts of this clonotype. V and J are TRBV12-3 or TRBV12-4 and TRBJ2-1; 8 bases line up with TRBD1. There are 16 residues in the CDR3. Trimming at V came to 6 bases and at J to 5 bases, leaving 12 bases not matched to a gene. The CDR3 region has the DNA TGTGCCAGCAGCCCACAAAGAGGACAGGGAAACAATGAGCAGTTCTTC. Amino acids: CASSPQRGQGNNEQFF.

This clonotype has more than one count but fewer than ten. The chain couples TRBV7-2 to TRBJ1-2; D is possibly TRBD1 (5 bases). In germline, CDR1 is SGHTA, CDR2 FQGNSA. Trimming stripped 0 bases from V and 10 bases from J, with 15 bases between. The CDR3 spans 14 residues. CDR3 sequence: CASSLARDRYSYTF. The CDR3 DNA follows: TGTGCCAGCAGCTTAGCGCGGGACCGCTATTCCTACACCTTC.

The table lists this clonotype with a few counts. The J gene is TRBJ2-7, the V gene TRBV7-2, with TRBD1 matching over 11 bases. After removal of 3 bases from V and 6 bases from J, the junction contained 10 bases not matched to a gene. CDR1 SGHTA and CDR2 FQGNSA come from the germline V gene. This CDR3 region has 16 residues. The CDR3 spells CASSLGTRTGGSEQYF. As DNA, the CDR3 is TGTGCCAGCAGCTTGGGTACCCGGACAGGGGGCTCCGAGCAGTACTTC.

On this clonotype: Given a much more abundant clone one base away, this may be a read error. The chain combines TRBV27 with TRBJ2-1; D not resolved. The CDR3 totals 14 residues. Trimming stripped 1 base from V and 6 bases from J, with 10 bases between. Germline CDR1 is MNHEY and CDR2 is SMNVEV (reference sequence). CDR3 sequence reads: CASSLYLVGNEQFF. The CDR3 region has the DNA TGTGCCAGCAGTTTATATCTAGTCGGCAATGAGCAGTTCTTC.

The chain couples TRBV5-1 to TRBJ1-4, with D unclear. With 5 bases removed from V and 0 bases from J, the gap between germline ends came to 5 bases. Germline values: CDR1 SGHRS, CDR2 YFSETQ. CDR3 length equals 13 residues. CDR3 coding DNA: TGCGCCAGCAGACGGGCAACTAATGAAAAACTGTTTTTT. It encodes CASRRATNEKLFF.

The gene calls are TRBV20-1 and TRBJ2-4; the match to TRBD1 covers 7 bases. CDR3 length: 15 amino acids. V dropped 0 bases and J dropped 7; count of bases not matched to a gene: 9. Germline V lookup: CDR1 DFQATT, CDR2 SNEGSKA (reference sequence). The CDR3 here is CSAREWEGGANIQYF. CDR3 in DNA: TGCAGTGCTAGAGAATGGGAAGGGGGCGCGAACATTCAGTACTTC.

This clonotype was counted only a few times. The chain uses TRBV7-3 and TRBJ2-2; D remains ambiguous. The germline V gene encodes CDR1 SGHTA and CDR2 FQGTGA. This CDR3 region has 16 residues. V dropped 1 base and J dropped 1 base, with 10 bases sitting between them. CDR3 protein: CASSLILAGNTGELFF. The CDR3 bases are TGTGCCAGCAGCTTAATTTTGGCAGGGAACACCGGGGAGCTGTTTTTT.

This clonotype has more than one count but fewer than ten. This chain connects TRBV7-3 to TRBJ2-7, with D possibly TRBD2 on 6 matching bases. The CDR3 is made up of 13 amino acids. Between the trimmed V and J ends, which lost 2 bases and 7 bases, there was a span of 12 bases. Germline V gives CDR1 SGHTA, CDR2 FQGTGA. The CDR3 sequence is CASSLYGAGEQYF. CDR3 coding DNA: TGTGCCAGCAGCTTATATGGCGCGGGGGAGCAGTACTTC.

Note on this clonotype: A single base separates this from a much larger clone, so it may be a read error. The rearrangement joins TRBV7-3 to TRBJ1-2; perhaps TRBD1 as D (5 bases). The CDR3 has 15 amino acids. The germline gives CDR1 SGHTA, CDR2 FQGTGA. CDR3 bases: TGTGCCCGCAGCTCCAATGGCGGGGCTGGGTATGGCTACACCTTC. Protein: CARSSNGGAGYGYTF.

The chain employs TRBV20-1 and TRBJ2-2; 8 nucleotides line up with TRBD1. The CDR3 runs 14 residues. Germline CDR1 and CDR2: DFQATT and SNEGSKA (reference sequence). The V gene end was trimmed by 0 bases and the J gene end by 11 bases; junction bases not matched to a gene: 8. CDR3 DNA: TGCAGTGCTAGAGATTGGGGACAGGCGGTCGAGCTGTTTTTT. Translating it yields CSARDWGQAVELFF.

A note on this clonotype: A junction boundary mismatches the germline segment, possibly from a read error. This chain uses TRBV20-1 with TRBJ2-4; D is uncertain. This CDR3 comprises 16 residues. From germline, CDR1 is DFQATT and CDR2 SNEGSKA (reference sequence). The CDR3 spells CCARDLRELAKNIQYF. The CDR3 DNA sequence: TGCTGTGCTAGAGATCTGAGAGAACTAGCCAAAAACATTCAGTACTTC.

The chain uses TRBV7-9 and TRBJ2-3; a weak D match, TRBD1 (6 bases). Trimming cost V 4 bases and J 3 bases, with 17 bases left between them. Germline V lookup: CDR1 SEHNR, CDR2 FQNEAQ (reference sequence). The CDR3 totals 16 residues. CDR3 DNA sequence: TGTGCCAGCAGCTATGAAACAGGGCTAGTAACAGATACGCAGTATTTT. This translates into CASSYETGLVTDTQYF. The full variable domain, in which reference TRBV7-9 and TRBJ2-3 provide the parts outside the CDR3, is DTGVSQNPRHKITKRGQNVTFRCDPISEHNRLYWYRQTLGQGPEFLTYFQNEAQLEKSRLLSDRFSAERPKGSFSTLEIQRTEQGDSAMYLCASSYETGLVTDTQYFGPGTRLTVL.

V usage is TRBV7-2 and J usage is TRBJ2-1; 9 bases map to TRBD2. From germline, CDR1 is SGHTA and CDR2 FQGNSA. The CDR3 length is 15 residues. V shed 5 bases and J 4 bases; nucleotides not matched to a gene: 6. The CDR3 protein is CASSQAGGTYNEQFF. The CDR3 DNA sequence: TGTGCCAGCAGCCAAGCGGGGGGCACGTACAATGAGCAGTTCTTC.

This chain joins TRBV14 and TRBJ1-1, with D possibly TRBD1 on 5 matching bases. Germline CDR1 reads SGHDN; CDR2 reads FVKESK. This CDR3 is 14 amino acids long. Trimming took off 0 bases at V and 7 bases at J, with 12 bases between the two ends. The CDR3 is CASSQEWDSIEAFF. The DNA of the CDR3 is TGTGCCAGCAGCCAAGAGTGGGACTCAATTGAAGCTTTCTTT.

This clonotype was counted between two and nine times. This sequence joins TRBV6-5 and TRBJ2-2; D gene ambiguous. The germline CDR1 and CDR2 sequences are MNHEY and SVGAGI. CDR3 length: 17 residues. The V end was cut by 1 base, the J end by 0 bases, with 12 bases between. For the CDR3, the DNA is TGTGCCAGCAGTTACTTTCCGGGCCCCGCGAACACCGGGGAGCTGTTTTTT. It is translated as CASSYFPGPANTGELFF.

The chain joins TRBV20-1 to TRBJ2-1; 7 bases are shared with TRBD1. CDR1 is DFQATT and CDR2 is SNEGSKA in the germline V gene (reference sequence). The CDR3 sequence is 16 residues long. V lost 0 bases, J lost 4 bases, and 9 bases stayed unmatched. CDR3 coding DNA: TGCAGTGCTAGAGATTTGAGGGGGCCCTCTTACAATGAGCAGTTCTTC. Protein: CSARDLRGPSYNEQFF.

The chain couples TRBV12-3 or TRBV12-4 to TRBJ2-6; perhaps TRBD1 as D (6 bases). This CDR3 spans 15 amino acids. V was shortened by 5 bases and J by 3 bases, with 11 bases between the two germline ends. The CDR3 region has the DNA TGTGCCAGCAGTGAGCCAGGGGTTGGGGCCAACGTCCTGACTTTC. Protein product: CASSEPGVGANVLTF.

This clonotype was counted ten times or more. The genes are TRBV10-3 and TRBJ2-7; 10 bases are shared with TRBD1. Germline-derived CDR1 and CDR2 are ENHRY and SYGVKD. V was clipped by 3 bases and J by 5 bases; unmatched bases: 10. The CDR3 sequence is 16 residues long. In DNA form, the CDR3 reads TGTGCCATCAGTGATAAAATAAGACAGGGGGCGAACGAGCAGTACTTC. As protein: CAISDKIRQGANEQYF.

This clonotype was seen more than once but under ten times. This rearrangement joins TRBV7-2 to TRBJ1-5, with D perhaps matching TRBD1 (5 bases). Trimming pared 4 bases from V and 4 bases from J, leaving 8 bases between. Germline assignment: CDR1 SGHTA and CDR2 FQGNSA. The CDR3 runs 13 residues. In DNA, the CDR3 is TGTGCCAGCAGCTGGGACCTAAATCAGCCCCAGCATTTT. Its protein is CASSWDLNQPQHF.

This chain links TRBV5-5 with TRBJ1-5; the match to TRBD1 covers 9 bases. The V gene end was trimmed by 1 base and the J gene end by 7 bases; junction bases not matched to a gene: 6. In germline, CDR1 is SGHKS, CDR2 YYEKEE (reference sequence). The CDR3 consists of 15 residues. The CDR3 coding sequence is TGTGCCAGCAGCTTGACAGGGGGCAATGGACAGCCCCAGCATTTT. It translates to CASSLTGGNGQPQHF. The variable domain in full, with the rest retrieved from reference TRBV5-5 and TRBJ1-5, is DAGVTQSPTHLIKTRGQQVTLRCSPISGHKSVSWYQQVLGQGPQFIFQYYEKEERGRGNFPDRFSARQFPNYSSELNVNALLLGDSALYLCASSLTGGNGQPQHFGDGTRLSIL.

This clonotype was counted a few times. The chain carries TRBV15 and TRBJ2-1; 9 nucleotides line up with TRBD1. The CDR3 totals 17 residues. CDR1 and CDR2 (germline): LNHNV, YYDKDF (reference sequence). V was pared by 2 bases and J by 4 bases, with 9 bases of the junction left unmatched. CDR3 in amino acids: CATSRNAGQGPYNEQFF. The CDR3, as DNA: TGTGCCACCAGCAGAAACGCCGGACAGGGGCCATACAATGAGCAGTTCTTC.

About this clonotype: Since a much larger clone is just one base distant, this may be a read error. The rearrangement links TRBV7-2 to TRBJ2-5; D call uncertain. The CDR3 has 13 amino acids. Per germline, CDR1 SGHTA and CDR2 FQGNSA. The CDR3 bases are TGTGCCAGCAGCTTCTCCATCCAAGAGACCCAGAACTTC. Amino acid sequence: CASSFSIQETQNF.

This chain joins TRBV7-9 and TRBJ2-5, with TRBD1 matching 7 bases. The junction had 10 bases not matched to a gene; V was cut back by 4 bases and J by 5 bases. Per the germline V gene, CDR1 is SEHNR and CDR2 is FQNEAQ (reference sequence). The length of the CDR3 is 15 residues. The CDR3 is CASSSGQLGVETQYF. The CDR3 DNA is TGTGCCAGCAGCTCGGGACAGCTTGGGGTCGAGACCCAGTACTTC.

Written as DNA, the CDR3 is TGTGCCACCAGTGAACGCAGGCGGCCGGGACAGCAAGAGACCCAGTACTTC. Translated, it gives CATSERRRPGQQETQYF. The chain couples TRBV24-1 to TRBJ2-5; 7 positions match TRBD1. This CDR3 is 17 amino acids long. V shed 4 bases, J shed 2 bases, and the junction held 12 bases outside the gene matches. Germline-derived CDR1 and CDR2 are KGHDR and SFDVKD.

This clonotype occurred many times. This sequence joins TRBV29-1 and TRBJ1-1; no definite D call. CDR3 length equals 13 residues. The V gene lost 5 bases and the J gene lost 1 base, with 11 bases spanning the gap. Germline CDR1 is SQVTM and CDR2 is ANQGSEA. The CDR3 protein is CSVTDGKNTEAFF. The DNA for the CDR3 is TGCAGCGTTACGGACGGGAAGAACACTGAAGCTTTCTTT.

The gene calls are TRBV7-6 and TRBJ1-5; no reliable D call. Trimming took 3 bases from V and 5 from J, leaving 14 bases between them. Germline loops: CDR1 SGHVS, CDR2 FNYEAQ. The CDR3 length is 15 residues. CDR3 amino acids: CASSFGHGSDQPQHF. The CDR3 coding sequence is TGTGCCAGCAGCTTCGGTCACGGATCGGATCAGCCCCAGCATTTT.